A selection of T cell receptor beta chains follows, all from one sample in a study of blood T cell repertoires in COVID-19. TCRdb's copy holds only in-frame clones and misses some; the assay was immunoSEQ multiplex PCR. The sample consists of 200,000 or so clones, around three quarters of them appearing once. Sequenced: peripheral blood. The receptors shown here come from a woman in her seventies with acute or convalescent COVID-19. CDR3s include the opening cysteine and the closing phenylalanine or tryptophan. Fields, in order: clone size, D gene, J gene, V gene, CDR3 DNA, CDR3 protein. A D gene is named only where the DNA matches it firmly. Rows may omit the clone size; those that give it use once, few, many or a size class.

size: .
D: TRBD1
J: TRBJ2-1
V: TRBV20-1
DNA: TGCAGTGCTAGTCGCGACAGGGGCGATGAGCAGTTCTTC
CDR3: CSASRDRGDEQFF

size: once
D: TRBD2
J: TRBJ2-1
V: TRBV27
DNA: TGTGCCAGCACCCTCTGGGCGGGAGGAGGAGCCTACAATGAGCAGTTCTTC
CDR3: CASTLWAGGGAYNEQFF

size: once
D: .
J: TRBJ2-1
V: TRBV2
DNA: TGTGCCAGCAGTGATGAAGAGCGAAGCTCCTACAATGAGCAGTTCTTC
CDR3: CASSDEERSSYNEQFF

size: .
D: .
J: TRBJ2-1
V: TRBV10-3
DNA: TGTGCCATCAGTGAGTCGAGGAATAGCGTCGATGAGCAGTTCTTC
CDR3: CAISESRNSVDEQFF

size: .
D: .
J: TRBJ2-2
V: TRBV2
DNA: TGTGCCAGCAGTGTTCTTCCCACCGGGGAGCTGTTTTTT
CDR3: CASSVLPTGELFF

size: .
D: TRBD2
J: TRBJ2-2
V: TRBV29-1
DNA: TGCAGCGTTGAGGGGAACCTAGCGGGAGGTTTTCTAAGCACCGGGGAGCTGTTTTTT
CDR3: CSVEGNLAGGFLSTGELFF

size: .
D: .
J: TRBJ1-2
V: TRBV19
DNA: TGTGCCAGTAGTACGACAGTGAATAATGGCTACACCTTC
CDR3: CASSTTVNNGYTF

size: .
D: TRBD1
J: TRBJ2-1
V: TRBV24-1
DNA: TGTGCCACCAGTGGGGGACAGGGATACAATGAGCAGTTCTTC
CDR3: CATSGGQGYNEQFF

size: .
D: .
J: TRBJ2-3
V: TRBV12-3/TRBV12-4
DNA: TGTGCCACACTTTCCGGGAGCACAGATACGCAGTATTTT
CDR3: CATLSGSTDTQYF

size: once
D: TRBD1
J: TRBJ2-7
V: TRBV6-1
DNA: TGTGCCAGCAGTGAACGGGACAGGGGCAGGAACGAGCAGTACTTC
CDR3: CASSERDRGRNEQYF

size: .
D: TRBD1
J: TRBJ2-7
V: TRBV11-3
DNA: TGTGCCAGCAGCTTACACGGGACAGGTTCCTACGAGCAGTACTTC
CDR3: CASSLHGTGSYEQYF

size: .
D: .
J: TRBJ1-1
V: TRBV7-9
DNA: TGTGCCAGCAGCTTATTTCCGGGCAGCGGCTACAACACTGAAGCTTTCTTT
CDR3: CASSLFPGSGYNTEAFF

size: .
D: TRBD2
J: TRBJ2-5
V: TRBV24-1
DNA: TGTGCCACCAGTGATCTTAATAGCGGGAGCTTAGAGACCCAGTACTTC
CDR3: CATSDLNSGSLETQYF

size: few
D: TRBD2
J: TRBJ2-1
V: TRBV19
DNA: TGTGCCAGCAGAGGACTAGCGGGTCTGGATGAGCAGTTCTTC
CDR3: CASRGLAGLDEQFF

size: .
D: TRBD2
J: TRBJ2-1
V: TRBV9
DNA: TGTGCCAGCAGCGTAGTTTCGGGACTAGCGGGTGAGCAGTTCTTC
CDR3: CASSVVSGLAGEQFF

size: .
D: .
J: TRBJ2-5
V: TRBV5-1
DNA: TGCGCCAGCAGCCGCTCCGGGACAAGCGAAGAGACCCAGTACTTC
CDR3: CASSRSGTSEETQYF

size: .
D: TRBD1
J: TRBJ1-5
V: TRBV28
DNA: TGTGCCAGCGGGACAGATTTTTATAGCAATCAGCCCCAGCATTTT
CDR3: CASGTDFYSNQPQHF

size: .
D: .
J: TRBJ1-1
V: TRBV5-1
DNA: TGCGCCAGCAGCGCCCTTCAGGTGAACACTGAAGCTTTCTTT
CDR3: CASSALQVNTEAFF

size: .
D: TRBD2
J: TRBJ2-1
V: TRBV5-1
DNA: TGCGCCAGCAGCTTAGGGACTAGGAGCGATGAGCAGTTCTTC
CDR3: CASSLGTRSDEQFF

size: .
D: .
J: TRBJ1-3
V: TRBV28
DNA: TGTGCCAGCAGTGTCTCAACAGGCTCCGGAAACACCATATATTTT
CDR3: CASSVSTGSGNTIYF

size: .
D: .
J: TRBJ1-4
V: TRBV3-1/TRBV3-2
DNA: TGTGCCAGCAGCCTCCGGGGGGATGAAAAACTGTTTTTT
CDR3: CASSLRGDEKLFF

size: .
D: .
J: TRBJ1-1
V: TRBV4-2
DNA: TGTGCCAGCAGCGAGGCAGGGTCCCACGAAGCTTTCTTT
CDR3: CASSEAGSHEAFF

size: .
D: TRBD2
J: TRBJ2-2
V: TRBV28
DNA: TGTGCCAGCTTGGCGGGAGGATCGTGGGGGGGGGAGCTGTTTTTT
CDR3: CASLAGGSWGGELFF

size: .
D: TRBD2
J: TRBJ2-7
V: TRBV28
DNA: TGTGCCAGCAGTCCCCTCGGCGGGAGGAACTACGAGCAGTACTTC
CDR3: CASSPLGGRNYEQYF

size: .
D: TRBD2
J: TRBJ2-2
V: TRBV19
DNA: TGTGCCAGTAGTTGGACTAGCGGGAGTCACACCGGGGAGCTGTTTTTT
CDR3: CASSWTSGSHTGELFF

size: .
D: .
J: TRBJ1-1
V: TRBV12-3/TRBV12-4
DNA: TGTGCCAGCAGTTTAGCGCACACCCCTGAAGCTTTCTTT
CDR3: CASSLAHTPEAFF

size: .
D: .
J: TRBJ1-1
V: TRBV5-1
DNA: TGCGCCAGCAGCTTGGCGACAGACACTGAAGCTTTCTTT
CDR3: CASSLATDTEAFF

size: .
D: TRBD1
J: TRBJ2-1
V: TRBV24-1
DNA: TGTGCCACCAGTGACCTTTTCGGACAGGGAAGGGCCGATGAGCAGTTCTTC
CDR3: CATSDLFGQGRADEQFF